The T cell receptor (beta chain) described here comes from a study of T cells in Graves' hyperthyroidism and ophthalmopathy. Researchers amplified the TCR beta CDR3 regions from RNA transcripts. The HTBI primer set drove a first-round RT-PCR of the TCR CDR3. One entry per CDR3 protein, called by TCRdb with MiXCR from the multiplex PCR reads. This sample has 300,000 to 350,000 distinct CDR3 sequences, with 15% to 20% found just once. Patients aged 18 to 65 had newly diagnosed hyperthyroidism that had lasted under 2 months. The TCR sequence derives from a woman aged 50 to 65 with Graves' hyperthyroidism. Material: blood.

CDR3: CASSFESSGELFF. The CDR3 DNA reads TGTGCCAGCAGCTTCGAGAGTTCCGGGGAGCTGTTTTTT. The gene calls are TRBV7-9 and TRBJ2-2; unclear D gene. CDR3 length: 13 amino acids. Germline V gene lookup returns CDR1 SEHNR and CDR2 FQNEAQ (reference sequence). Trimming pared 3 bases from V and 6 bases from J, leaving 8 bases between.